Listed here is a single TCR beta chain. Its antigen is still unknown. No clone much larger than this one lies a single base away; base qualities are absent. Unsorted PBMC libraries were generated from 2 million PBMCs stored in RNAlater at -80 °C until RNA extraction. Peripheral blood underwent Ficoll-Hypaque density gradient centrifugation to isolate PBMCs, which were then cryopreserved in liquid nitrogen. The germline V gene (reference sequence) specifies SEHNR as CDR1 and FQNEAQ as CDR2. There are 13 amino acids in the CDR3, from cysteine to phenylalanine inclusive. Only the CDR3 region is kept as DNA, spanning 39 bases read in frame from base 1. V is pared back by 5 bases and J by 3 bases, with 8 bases lying between the germline termini. cDNA synthesis used template-switch 5'RACE with a primer carrying a 10-nucleotide random unique molecular identifier tagging each TCR transcript. Over 180 million TCR-beta sequences, covering 15-18 subjects, were produced in each sequencing run. The RNeasy kit was used to extract total RNA. The KAPA Real-time Library Amplification kit was used to amplify TCR-beta VDJ regions with primers targeting the TCR constant region and the 5'RACE anchor. Sample indexes and Illumina adaptors were added in a first PCR, and a second PCR then increased library yield. The roughly 650 bp TCR product was size-selected on a 2% E-gel SizeSelection system after Ampure bead purification. Before pooling, library quality was assessed on a Bioanalyzer, concentration was determined with Qubit, and library quantification was performed with the Kapa Library Quantification kit. An Illumina HiSeq 2500 was used to sequence the libraries paired-end at 2 x 150 bp. To increase sequence diversity, about 25-30% phiX was spiked into each library pool. In the source study's methods: The UMI-based MiGEC pipeline processed quality-filtered reads and removed over 75% of raw TCR sequences during error correction. IMGT germline references were used for alignment of VDJ genes, and clonotypes were defined by a unique CDR3 amino acid sequence together with V-J genes. Clonal expansion, Shannon diversity, and CDR3 relatedness (CalcPairwiseDistances, ClusterSamples) were evaluated with VDJtools, and phylogenetic trees were built with CLCbio workbench. Expanded clones were defined as having at least 8 unique UMIs, based on coefficient-of-variation modelling across technical triplicates. TCRdb reprocessed the public reads (quality trimming at Q25 with fastp, clone calling with MiXCR) and kept in-frame beta chains. Each entry is one CDR3 protein sequence, shown with its most common DNA and genes. Clone size and V and J calls follow TCRdb, not the original study. The sample table shows approximately 20,000 distinct CDR3 sequences, and under 35% are seen once. The ten largest clones capture more than 30% of the sample.

The data are from a study of neurological immune-mediated disorders (dated by TCRdb to between 2017 and 2020). A note on the overall study: The study compared peripheral blood TCR-beta repertoires of HTLV-I-associated myelopathy (HAM/TSP) patients, multiple sclerosis patients and healthy controls using UMI-based sequencing. Alongside PBMC samples, the set of fewer than 110 TCR-beta libraries contained longitudinal samples, technical triplicates, and paired CD4+ and CD8+ T-cell subsets that had been sorted. Of the approximately 66 subjects in the cohort, about 14 were HAM/TSP patients, about 35 were multiple sclerosis patients, and approximately 20 were healthy controls. What the research found in general, with its limitations: Expanded clones from different subjects shared no identical CDR3 amino acid sequences, which suggests that TCR-beta repertoires were private in all groups. The highest TCR clonal expansion was observed in HAM/TSP patients, whereas the lowest was observed in MS patients, even when compared with healthy controls.

The source of this sequence is a man aged 50-59 years with HTLV-1-associated myelopathy (HAM/TSP). The rearrangement combines TRBV7-9 with TRBJ1-5; the D gene remains uncertain. Sequenced: PBMCs. The bases are TGTGCCAGCAGCCGGAGCTCCAATCAGCCCCAGCATTTT. Its coded protein is CASSRSSNQPQHF.